Each of the 2 T cell receptor beta chains below was sequenced from the same sample in a study of spatial heterogeneity in lung cancer. Study results and limitations: Tumors with more nonsynonymous mutations had more expanded intratumoral alpha and beta TCRs.

No antigens are known for them. Time point denoted: sample taken at primary tumor resection. MiXCR was run by TCRdb on the 5' RACE reads, yielding one entry per CDR3 protein. The sample consists of some 7,900 distinct CDR3 sequences, roughly 7.2% of them appearing once. This specimen consisted of lung tumor tissue, obtained at surgery. These receptors all stem from a female donor with early-stage non-small cell lung cancer.

This clonotype is labeled medium-sized (0.01 to 0.1%). This sequence joins TRBV11-2 and TRBJ2-1, with D possibly TRBD1 on 6 matching bases. CDR1 is SGHAT and CDR2 is FQNNGV in the germline V gene. With 3 bases removed from V and 6 bases from J, the gap between germline ends came to 9 bases. The CDR3 has 13 amino acids. CDR3 loop: CASSFIGGNEQFF. The CDR3 region has the DNA TGTGCCAGCAGCTTCATAGGGGGCAATGAGCAGTTCTTC.

The sample holds many counts of this clonotype. The rearrangement uses TRBV29-1 and TRBJ2-7; 13 bases map to TRBD2. Germline V gives CDR1 SQVTM, CDR2 ANQGSEA. The CDR3 covers 14 residues. J was trimmed by 4 bases and V by 6 bases; bases with no gene match: 6. CDR3 nucleotides: TGCAGCGTCTCCGGGACTAGCGGGACTTACGAGCAGTACTTC. Its protein product is CSVSGTSGTYEQYF.